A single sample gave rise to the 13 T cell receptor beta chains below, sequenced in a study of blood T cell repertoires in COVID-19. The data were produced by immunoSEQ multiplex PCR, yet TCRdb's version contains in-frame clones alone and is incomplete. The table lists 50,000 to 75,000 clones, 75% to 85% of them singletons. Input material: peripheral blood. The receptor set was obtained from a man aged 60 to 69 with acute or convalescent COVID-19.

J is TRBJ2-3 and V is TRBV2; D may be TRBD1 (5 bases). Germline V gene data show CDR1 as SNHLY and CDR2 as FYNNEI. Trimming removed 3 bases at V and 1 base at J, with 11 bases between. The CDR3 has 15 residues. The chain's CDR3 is CASSDDVRGTDTQYF. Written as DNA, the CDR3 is TGTGCCAGCAGTGATGATGTCAGGGGCACAGATACGCAGTATTTT.

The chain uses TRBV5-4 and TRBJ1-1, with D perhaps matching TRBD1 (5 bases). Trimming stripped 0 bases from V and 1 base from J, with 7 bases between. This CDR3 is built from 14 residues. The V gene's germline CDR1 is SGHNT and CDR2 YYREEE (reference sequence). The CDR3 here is CASSLAGGNTEAFF. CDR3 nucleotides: TGTGCCAGCAGCTTGGCCGGGGGGAACACTGAAGCTTTCTTT.

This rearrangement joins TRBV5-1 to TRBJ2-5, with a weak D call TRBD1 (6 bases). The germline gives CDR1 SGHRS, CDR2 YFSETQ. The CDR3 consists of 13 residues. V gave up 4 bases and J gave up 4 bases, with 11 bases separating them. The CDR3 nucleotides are TGCGCCAGCAGCCACCGACAGGCAGAGACCCAGTACTTC. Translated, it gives CASSHRQAETQYF.

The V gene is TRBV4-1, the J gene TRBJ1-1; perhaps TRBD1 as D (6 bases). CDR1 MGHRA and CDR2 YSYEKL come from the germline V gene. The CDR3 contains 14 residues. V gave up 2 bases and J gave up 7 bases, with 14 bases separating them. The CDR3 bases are TGCGCCAGCAGCCAAATTACTCACAGGGTTGAAGCTTTCTTT. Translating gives CASSQITHRVEAFF.

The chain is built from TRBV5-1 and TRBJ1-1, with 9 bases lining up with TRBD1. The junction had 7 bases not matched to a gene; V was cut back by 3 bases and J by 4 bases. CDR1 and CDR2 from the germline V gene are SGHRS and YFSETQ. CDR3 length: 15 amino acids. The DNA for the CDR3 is TGCGCCAGCAGCTCCGGGACAGGGCAATTCACTGAAGCTTTCTTT. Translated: CASSSGTGQFTEAFF. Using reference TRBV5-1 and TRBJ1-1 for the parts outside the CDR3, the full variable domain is KAGVTQTPRYLIKTRGQQVTLSCSPISGHRSVSWYQQTPGQGLQFLFEYFSETQRNKGNFPGRFSGRQFSNSRSEMNVSTLELGDSALYLCASSSGTGQFTEAFFGQGTRLTVV.

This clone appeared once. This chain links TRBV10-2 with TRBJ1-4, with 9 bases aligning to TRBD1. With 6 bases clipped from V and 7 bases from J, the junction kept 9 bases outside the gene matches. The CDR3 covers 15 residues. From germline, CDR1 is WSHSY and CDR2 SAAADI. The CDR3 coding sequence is TGCGCCAGCAGGAAACCGGGACAGGGTCCTGAAAAACTGTTTTTT. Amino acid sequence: CASRKPGQGPEKLFF.

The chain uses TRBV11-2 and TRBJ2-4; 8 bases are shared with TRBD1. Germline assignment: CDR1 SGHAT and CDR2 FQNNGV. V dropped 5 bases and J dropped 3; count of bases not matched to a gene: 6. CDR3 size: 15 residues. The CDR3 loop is CASSKDRGVKNIQYF. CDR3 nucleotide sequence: TGTGCCAGCAGCAAAGACAGGGGAGTCAAAAACATTCAGTACTTC.

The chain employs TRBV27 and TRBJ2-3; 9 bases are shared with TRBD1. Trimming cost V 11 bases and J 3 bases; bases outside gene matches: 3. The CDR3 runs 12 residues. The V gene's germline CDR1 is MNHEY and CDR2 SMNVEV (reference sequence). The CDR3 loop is CALGQGTDTQYF. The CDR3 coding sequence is TGTGCCCTAGGACAGGGGACAGATACGCAGTATTTT.

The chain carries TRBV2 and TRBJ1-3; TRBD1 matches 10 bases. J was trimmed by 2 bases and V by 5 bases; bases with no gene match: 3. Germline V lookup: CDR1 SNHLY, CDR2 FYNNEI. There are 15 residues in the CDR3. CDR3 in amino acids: CASSRQGAAGNTIYF. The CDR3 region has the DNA TGTGCCAGCAGTCGACAGGGGGCAGCTGGAAACACCATATATTTT.

As DNA, the CDR3 is TGCGCCAGCAGATCGAGACAGTCCCTGAACACTGAAGCTTTCTTT. It yields the protein CASRSRQSLNTEAFF. The chain carries TRBV4-1 and TRBJ1-1, with TRBD1 as a possible D gene (5 bases). The ends were cut back, 6 bases at V and 0 bases at J, with 14 bases in the middle. CDR1 is MGHRA, CDR2 YSYEKL, per germline. The CDR3 sequence is 15 residues long.

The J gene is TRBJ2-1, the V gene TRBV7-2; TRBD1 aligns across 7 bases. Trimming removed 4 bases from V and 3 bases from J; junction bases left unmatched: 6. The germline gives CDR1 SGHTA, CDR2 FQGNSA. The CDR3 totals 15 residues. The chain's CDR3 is CASSSLQGYYNEQFF. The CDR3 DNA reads TGTGCCAGCAGCTCGTTACAGGGGTACTACAATGAGCAGTTCTTC.

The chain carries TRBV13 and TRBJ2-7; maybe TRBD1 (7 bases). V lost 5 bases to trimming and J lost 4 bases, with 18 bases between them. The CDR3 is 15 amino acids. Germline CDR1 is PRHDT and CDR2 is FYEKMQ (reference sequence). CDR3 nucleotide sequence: TGTGCCAGCAGCGCCAGGGGGACTGTCTATTACGAGCAGTACTTC. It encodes CASSARGTVYYEQYF.

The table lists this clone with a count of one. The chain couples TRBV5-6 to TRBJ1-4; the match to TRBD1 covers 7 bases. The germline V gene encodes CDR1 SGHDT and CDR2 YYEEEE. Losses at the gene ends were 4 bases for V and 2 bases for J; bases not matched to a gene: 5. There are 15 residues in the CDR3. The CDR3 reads CASSGRDSTNEKLFF. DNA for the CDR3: TGTGCCAGCAGCGGCCGGGACAGTACTAATGAAAAACTGTTTTTT.